The 13 T cell receptor beta chains below all came from one sample that was sequenced in a study of cytomegalovirus exposure and HLA in healthy donors. The PCR contained 60 Vbeta and 13 Jbeta primers. TCRdb's copy holds only in-frame clones and misses some; the assay was immunoSEQ multiplex PCR. The table lists around 95,000 clones, around 81% of them singletons. Sequenced sample: PBMCs. All receptors derive from a female donor in good health and CMV-seropositive.

V is TRBV5-1 and J is TRBJ1-1, with D hard to call. Germline V gives CDR1 SGHRS, CDR2 YFSETQ. CDR3 length equals 16 residues. V lost 3 bases to trimming and J lost 5 bases, with 20 bases between them. CDR3 loop: CASSSLGRAAGTEAFF. In DNA, the CDR3 is TGCGCCAGCAGCTCCCTGGGTCGGGCCGCGGGGACTGAAGCTTTCTTT.

The V gene is TRBV6-6, the J gene TRBJ1-4; 9 positions agree with TRBD1. Germline CDR1 and CDR2: MNHNY and SVGAGI (reference sequence). V dropped 7 bases and J dropped 6; count of bases not matched to a gene: 6. The CDR3 is made up of 14 amino acids. The CDR3 DNA sequence: TGTGCCAGCAACACCGGGACAGGGCATGAAAAACTGTTTTTT. It is translated as CASNTGTGHEKLFF.

The chain has TRBV5-1 and TRBJ2-2; TRBD2 matches at 9 bases. The germline V gene has CDR1 SGHRS and CDR2 YFSETQ. With V trimmed by 2 bases and J by 4 bases, 6 bases remained unmatched. This CDR3 has 16 amino acids. The CDR3 sequence: CASSFSGGDTTGELFF. The CDR3 coding sequence is TGCGCCAGCAGCTTTAGCGGGGGAGACACCACCGGGGAGCTGTTTTTT.

The genes are TRBV6-7 and TRBJ1-3; 8 nucleotides match TRBD1. TRBV6-7 is labeled an ORF, and its function is uncertain. The CDR3 has 12 residues. The chain's CDR3 is CVRQGPGNTIYF. The CDR3 nucleotides read TGTGTACGACAGGGGCCCGGAAACACCATATATTTT.

This clone has just a few counts. This chain joins TRBV4-2 and TRBJ2-3, with 11 bases that match TRBD2. This CDR3 is built from 16 residues. The V segment lost 0 bases and the J segment 4 bases; nucleotides outside the gene matches: 3. Germline CDR1 reads LGHNA; CDR2 reads YNFKEQ. The CDR3 reads CASSQEISGGADTQYF. CDR3 nucleotide sequence: TGTGCCAGCAGCCAAGAGATTAGCGGGGGGGCAGATACGCAGTATTTT.

This chain joins TRBV19 and TRBJ1-2; 8 positions match TRBD1. Trimming cost V 4 bases and J 0 bases; bases outside gene matches: 4. CDR3 length equals 15 residues. The germline V gene encodes CDR1 LNHDA and CDR2 SQIVND (reference sequence). CDR3 residues: CASSTTGAPNYGYTF. The CDR3 coding sequence is TGTGCCAGTAGTACGACAGGGGCACCTAACTATGGCTACACCTTC.

V and J are TRBV19 and TRBJ1-2; D is unresolved. The CDR3 length is 17 residues. Trimming stripped 2 bases from V and 4 bases from J, with 20 bases between. Per germline, CDR1 LNHDA and CDR2 SQIVND (reference sequence). CDR3 region: CASSIYRTPTFGYGYTF. In DNA, the CDR3 is TGTGCCAGTAGTATATACCGGACTCCCACGTTCGGCTATGGCTACACCTTC.

This rearrangement joins TRBV7-9 to TRBJ2-7, with 8 bases matching TRBD1. J lost 2 bases, V lost 10 bases, and 7 bases had no gene match. The CDR3 is made up of 13 amino acids. Germline values: CDR1 SEHNR, CDR2 FQNEAQ (reference sequence). The CDR3 here is CATTGGLPYEQYF. The DNA of the CDR3 is TGTGCCACAACAGGGGGTCTACCCTACGAGCAGTACTTC.

This chain joins TRBV15 and TRBJ2-5; 7 bases agree with TRBD1. V shed 5 bases and J 2 bases; nucleotides not matched to a gene: 5. Per the germline V gene, CDR1 is LNHNV and CDR2 is YYDKDF (reference sequence). This CDR3 is built from 14 residues. The CDR3 sequence is CATSDRDRQETQYF. CDR3 coding DNA: TGTGCCACCAGCGACCGGGACAGACAAGAGACCCAGTACTTC. Full variable domain (outside the CDR3, taken from reference TRBV15 and TRBJ2-5): DAMVIQNPRYQVTQFGKPVTLSCSQTLNHNVMYWYQQKSSQAPKLLFHYYDKDFNNEADTPDNFQSRRPNTSFCFLDIRSPGLGDTAMYLCATSDRDRQETQYFGPGTRLLVL.

In its sample, this clone was seen once. V is TRBV7-9 and J is TRBJ1-2; 7 bases fit TRBD1. Trimming removed 6 bases from V and 7 bases from J; junction bases left unmatched: 11. Per germline, CDR1 SEHNR and CDR2 FQNEAQ (reference sequence). The CDR3 sequence is 14 residues long. CDR3 bases: TGTGCCAGCAGTAATAGGGACAGCGGTTCTGGCTACACCTTC. Translation: CASSNRDSGSGYTF.

The chain couples TRBV7-9 to TRBJ2-5; 7 positions agree with TRBD1. J gave up 5 bases and V 5 bases, and 8 bases lay outside the gene matches. CDR3 length equals 14 residues. Germline loops: CDR1 SEHNR, CDR2 FQNEAQ (reference sequence). The CDR3 bases are TGTGCCAGCAGCCGGGTAGGGGGCACGGAGACCCAGTACTTC. It translates to CASSRVGGTETQYF.

Notes on this clone: The germline gene is not matched at one end of the junction; a read error may be the cause. The rearrangement uses TRBV7-7 and TRBJ2-1; D may be TRBD1 (5 bases). CDR3 length: 13 amino acids. Germline loops: CDR1 SSHAT, CDR2 FNYEAQ (reference sequence). The CDR3 coding sequence is TGTGCTAGCAGCTTAGATAGGGGCAATGAGCAGTTCTTC. It yields the protein CASSLDRGNEQFF.

The V call is TRBV28, the J call TRBJ2-7; no definite D call. The germline CDR1 and CDR2 sequences are MDHEN and SYDVKM. V was pared by 0 bases and J by 9 bases, with 9 bases between. The CDR3 extends over 12 amino acids. The CDR3 spells CASSLWPGGQYF. Here the CDR3 DNA reads TGTGCCAGCAGTTTATGGCCCGGCGGGCAGTACTTC.